A single sample gave rise to the 21 T cell receptor beta chains below, sequenced in a study of human T cells and chemical hapten exposure. The time point here: pre-sensitization, week 0. The treatment: therapeutic diphenylcyclopropenone sensitization with weekly scalp DPC. TCRdb re-called the RACE reads through MiXCR, storing one row per CDR3 protein. The data show about 270,000 distinct CDR3 sequences, roughly 7.7% seen once. The sample here was whole blood, taken in connection with sensitization to the hapten diphenylcyclopropenone (DPC). These receptors were obtained from a man in his late teens or twenties with alopecia areata. Some clones in this sample may be carry-over from other donors' samples.

The genes are TRBV4-1 and TRBJ1-2; no firm D call. The CDR3 loop spans 17 amino acids. CDR1 is MGHRA, CDR2 YSYEKL, per germline. Trimming left V 0 bases short and J 7 bases short, with 21 bases between. CDR3 nucleotide sequence: TGCGCCAGCAGCCAAGATTACTCCACACAGAAGTTGGCTGGCTACACCTTC. Translated, it gives CASSQDYSTQKLAGYTF.

The V call is TRBV7-3, the J call TRBJ2-1; D gene unclear. This CDR3 contains 14 residues. Germline V gene lookup returns CDR1 SGHTA and CDR2 FQGTGA. V was pared by 5 bases and J by 3 bases, with 11 bases between. In nucleotides, the CDR3 is TGTGCCAGCAGCCCCCAGGCTAGCTACAATGAGCAGTTCTTC. Protein product: CASSPQASYNEQFF.

This clonotype was picked up a small number of times. The V gene is TRBV7-2, the J gene TRBJ1-2, with a weak D call TRBD1 (5 bases). Per germline, CDR1 SGHTA and CDR2 FQGNSA. Trimming took off 5 bases at V and 4 bases at J, with 17 bases between the two ends. The CDR3 is made up of 15 amino acids. The CDR3 DNA reads as TGTGCCAGCAGCGTCTCCCTGGGCGGGGGCTATGGCTACACCTTC. This gives the protein CASSVSLGGGYGYTF.

This clonotype was counted between two and nine times. The chain employs TRBV4-3 and TRBJ2-6; TRBD1 is a possible D gene (6 bases). CDR1 and CDR2 (germline): LGHNA, YSLEER. The V gene lost 0 bases and the J gene lost 3 bases, with 12 bases spanning the gap. The CDR3 totals 17 residues. CDR3 DNA sequence: TGCGCCAGCAGCCAAGACAGGGGAAAGAGTGGGGCCAACGTCCTGACTTTC. Its translation is CASSQDRGKSGANVLTF.

This clonotype showed up many times. V usage is TRBV20-1 and J usage is TRBJ2-3; D may be TRBD1 (5 bases). Per the germline V gene, CDR1 is DFQATT and CDR2 is SNEGSKA (reference sequence). The CDR3 spans 13 residues. Deletions cut 2 bases from V and 2 bases from J, with 8 bases between. Written as DNA, the CDR3 is TGCAGTGCTAGACCAGGGAACACAGATACGCAGTATTTT. Translated: CSARPGNTDTQYF.

This clonotype appeared many times. The chain has TRBV7-9 and TRBJ1-2, with D unresolved. CDR1 is SEHNR, CDR2 FQNEAQ, per germline (reference sequence). Trimming took 2 bases from V and 5 from J, leaving 12 bases between them. The CDR3 spans 14 residues. The CDR3 nucleotides read TGTGCCAGCAGCTTAAGTGCAGGTCCTTATGGCTACACCTTC. Its translation is CASSLSAGPYGYTF. Drawing the rest from reference TRBV7-9 and TRBJ1-2, the complete variable domain is DTGVSQNPRHKITKRGQNVTFRCDPISEHNRLYWYRQTLGQGPEFLTYFQNEAQLEKSRLLSDRFSAERPKGSFSTLEIQRTEQGDSAMYLCASSLSAGPYGYTFGSGTRLTVV.

This clonotype turned up a few times. The chain recombines TRBV16 with TRBJ1-1; 7 bases are a match to TRBD1. This CDR3 spans 15 amino acids. In germline, CDR1 is KGHSY, CDR2 FQNENV. After removal of 2 bases from V and 0 bases from J, the junction contained 3 bases not matched to a gene. The CDR3 bases are TGTGCCAGCAGCCAACACAGGGGCGTGAACACTGAAGCTTTCTTT. This encodes CASSQHRGVNTEAFF.

This chain joins TRBV5-1 and TRBJ2-1, with D uncertain. The V end lost 0 bases, the J end lost 6 bases, and 13 bases lay between the germline ends. Germline CDR1 is SGHRS and CDR2 is YFSETQ. This CDR3 has 15 amino acids. CDR3 in DNA: TGCGCCAGCAGCTTGGCGGACCCGACCACCAATGAGCAGTTCTTC. Translation gives CASSLADPTTNEQFF.

This clonotype was seen at least ten times. This chain joins TRBV13 and TRBJ2-4; TRBD1 matches at 8 bases. The germline CDR1 and CDR2 sequences are PRHDT and FYEKMQ (reference sequence). V lost 5 bases to trimming and J lost 2 bases; unmatched junction nucleotides: 8. The CDR3 spans 16 residues. Here the CDR3 reads CASSPPGGLSKNIQYF. CDR3 DNA sequence: TGTGCCAGCAGCCCTCCAGGGGGCCTATCCAAAAACATTCAGTACTTC.

The sample holds a few counts of this clonotype. CDR3 loop: CASSLAVRGQHYGYTF. For the CDR3, the DNA is TGTGCCAGCAGCTTAGCTGTCCGGGGACAGCACTATGGCTACACCTTC. This chain joins TRBV7-2 and TRBJ1-2, with TRBD1 matching 7 bases. This CDR3 is built from 16 residues. J gave up 3 bases and V 0 bases, and 7 bases lay outside the gene matches. The germline gives CDR1 SGHTA, CDR2 FQGNSA. Based on the CDR3 plus reference TRBV7-2 and TRBJ1-2, the full variable domain is GAGVSQSPSNKVTEKGKDVELRCDPISGHTALYWYRQSLGQGLEFLIYFQGNSAPDKSGLPSDRFSAERTGGSVSTLTIQRTQQEDSAVYLCASSLAVRGQHYGYTFGSGTRLTVV.

This clonotype was found many times. The chain uses TRBV18 and TRBJ1-6; D may be TRBD1 (5 bases). Germline CDR1 reads KGHSH; CDR2 reads LQKENI. The CDR3 covers 16 residues. V was pared by 3 bases and J by 2 bases, with 11 bases between. The CDR3 region has the DNA TGTGCCAGCTCACCGACCGGGACGGCCTATAATTCACCCCTCCACTTT. It codes for CASSPTGTAYNSPLHF. The whole variable domain, filled in from reference TRBV18 and TRBJ1-6, reads NAGVMQNPRHLVRRRGQEARLRCSPMKGHSHVYWYRQLPEEGLKFMVYLQKENIIDESGMPKERFSAEFPKEGPSILRIQQVVRGDSAAYFCASSPTGTAYNSPLHFGNGTRLTVT.

This clonotype has more than one count but fewer than ten. The chain links TRBV7-3 to TRBJ2-2, with 9 positions matching TRBD2. The CDR3 length is 18 residues. The V and J ends lost 1 base and 2 bases, in that order; junction bases with no gene match: 8. Germline V CDR1 and CDR2: SGHTA, FQGTGA. CDR3 bases: TGTGCCAGCAGCTTAATCCGTAGCGGGGGCCTAAACACCGGGGAGCTGTTTTTT. It specifies CASSLIRSGGLNTGELFF.

The rearrangement links TRBV12-3 or TRBV12-4 to TRBJ1-2, with a weak D call TRBD1 (5 bases). V dropped 4 bases and J dropped 4 bases, with 10 bases sitting between them. The CDR3 sequence is 13 residues long. CDR3 bases: TGTGCCAGCAGTTCAGGGTTTCTCTATGGCTACACCTTC. It is translated as CASSSGFLYGYTF.

Ten or more counts support this clonotype. The chain employs TRBV7-9 and TRBJ1-1; D is possibly TRBD1 (6 bases). This CDR3 contains 15 residues. The V gene's germline CDR1 is SEHNR and CDR2 FQNEAQ (reference sequence). Between the trimmed V and J ends, which lost 4 bases and 5 bases, there was a span of 17 bases. The CDR3 sequence is CASSWGRGGRTEAFF. The DNA of the CDR3 is TGTGCCAGCAGCTGGGGCAGGGGAGGGCGGACTGAAGCTTTCTTT.

This rearrangement joins TRBV9 to TRBJ2-6; TRBD1 matches at 12 bases. CDR3 size: 18 residues. Per the germline V gene, CDR1 is SGDLS and CDR2 is YYNGEE. V lost 3 bases, J lost 2 bases, and 6 bases stayed unmatched. CDR3 region: CASSGGTGGAAGANVLTF. CDR3 in DNA: TGTGCCAGCAGCGGTGGGACAGGGGGCGCGGCTGGGGCCAACGTCCTGACTTTC.

There are a few counts of this clonotype. The J gene is TRBJ1-1, the V gene TRBV2; D is possibly TRBD1 (5 bases). Germline CDR1 and CDR2: SNHLY and FYNNEI. The ends were cut back, 4 bases at V and 0 bases at J, with 15 bases in the middle. This CDR3 is 16 amino acids long. CDR3 protein: CASSAGAGVMNTEAFF. CDR3 nucleotides: TGTGCCAGCAGTGCTGGGGCGGGGGTCATGAACACTGAAGCTTTCTTT. The full variable domain, in which reference TRBV2 and TRBJ1-1 provide the parts outside the CDR3, is EPEVTQTPSHQVTQMGQEVILRCVPISNHLYFYWYRQILGQKVEFLVSFYNNEISEKSEIFDDQFSVERPDGSNFTLKIRSTKLEDSAMYFCASSAGAGVMNTEAFFGQGTRLTVV.

This chain connects TRBV10-3 to TRBJ2-1, with D unresolved. Trimming removed 0 bases from V and 6 bases from J, with 6 bases in between. The CDR3 covers 13 residues. Germline V gene sequence: CDR1 ENHRY, CDR2 SYGVKD. CDR3 DNA sequence: TGTGCCATCAGTGAGTCTCCTGGCAATGAGCAGTTCTTC. This sequence encodes CAISESPGNEQFF.

This clonotype has more than one count but fewer than ten. The rearrangement joins TRBV7-9 to TRBJ1-1, with D unclear. Germline CDR1 SEHNR, CDR2 FQNEAQ (reference sequence). The CDR3 has 14 residues. V lost 1 base and J 3 bases, leaving 9 bases between the germline ends. In DNA form, the CDR3 reads TGTGCCAGCAGCTTAGTTCTGGGTGACACTGAAGCTTTCTTT. It translates to CASSLVLGDTEAFF.

The sample holds one count of this clonotype. A much more abundant neighbour one base away suggests this may be a read error. The V and J genes are TRBV20-1 and TRBJ1-1; D is unclear. In germline, CDR1 is DFQATT, CDR2 SNEGSKA (reference sequence). V dropped 7 bases and J dropped 3 bases, with 24 bases sitting between them. The CDR3 extends over 16 amino acids. CDR3 DNA sequence: TGCAGTGTCAGCAACACGCTATCTGGGCCTTACACTGAAGCTTTCTTT. Encoded protein: CSVSNTLSGPYTEAFF.

This clonotype was picked up many times. The chain uses TRBV29-1 and TRBJ2-3; D gene ambiguous. Per germline, CDR1 SQVTM and CDR2 ANQGSEA. CDR3 size: 14 residues. Trimming took 3 bases from V and 0 from J, leaving 10 bases between them. The CDR3 sequence: CSVENKRSTDTQYF. The CDR3, as DNA: TGCAGCGTTGAGAATAAAAGGAGCACAGATACGCAGTATTTT.

In this sample, this clonotype turned up a few times. The chain employs TRBV9 and TRBJ2-7; 8 positions agree with TRBD2. Trimming cost V 3 bases and J 3 bases; bases outside gene matches: 8. Germline V gene sequence: CDR1 SGDLS, CDR2 YYNGEE. The CDR3 is made up of 15 amino acids. The CDR3 sequence is CASSATGTSYYEQYF. In DNA form, the CDR3 reads TGTGCCAGCAGCGCAACCGGGACTAGTTACTACGAGCAGTACTTC.